The rows below give T cell receptor beta chains drawn from one sample of a study of T cells in localized non-small cell lung cancer. The table came from immunoSEQ multiplex PCR; TCRdb's copy has only in-frame clones and leaves some out. Of about 79,000 clones in the sample, approximately 84% are singletons; the top ten hold about 13%. The source was peripheral blood, collected before any cancer treatment. These receptors came from an older female donor with stage I lung adenocarcinoma. Each CDR3 is given with its conserved first and last residue. The D gene is left open where the match is weak. Size is stated for part of the rows, as once, few or many counts, or as a class when the clone is expanded.

j_gene,abundance,v_gene,d_gene,CDR3aa,CDR3nt
TRBJ2-3,once,TRBV7-3,TRBD2,CASSRSGMSLDTQYF,TGTGCCAGCAGCCGGAGCGGGATGTCGTTAGATACGCAGTATTTT
TRBJ1-1,NA,TRBV1,NA,CTSSQGVNTEAFF,TGCACCAGCAGCCAAGGTGTGAACACTGAAGCTTTCTTT
TRBJ2-5,NA,TRBV20-1,NA,CSALLETQYF,TGCAGTGCTTTGCTAGAGACCCAGTACTTC
TRBJ1-3,few,TRBV7-6,TRBD1,CASSPIKGASGNTIYF,TGTGCCAGCAGCCCCATTAAGGGGGCCTCTGGAAACACCATATATTTT
TRBJ1-2,NA,TRBV9,NA,CASSVSSRTGYTF,TGTGCCAGCAGCGTATCCTCCCGTACTGGCTACACCTTC
TRBJ2-7,NA,TRBV18,TRBD1,CASSPRPGTGGSEQYF,TGTGCCAGCTCACCACGACCCGGGACAGGGGGCTCTGAGCAGTACTTC
TRBJ2-1,NA,TRBV6-6,TRBD2,CASSYGGSSYNEQFF,TGTGCCAGCAGTTACGGCGGGAGTTCCTACAATGAGCAGTTCTTC
TRBJ1-2,NA,TRBV15,TRBD1,CATSRGWTGGGYGYTF,TGTGCCACCAGCAGAGGATGGACAGGGGGCGGCTATGGCTACACCTTC
TRBJ1-4,once,TRBV29-1,NA,CSVEEGYEKLFF,TGCAGCGTTGAAGAGGGGTATGAAAAACTGTTTTTT
TRBJ1-4,NA,TRBV5-6,NA,CASSSRGAGVEKLFF,TGTGCCAGCAGTTCTCGGGGGGCAGGAGTGGAAAAACTGTTTTTT
TRBJ1-2,few,TRBV2,NA,CASRRTFQNYGYTF,TGTGCCAGCAGACGGACATTTCAGAACTATGGCTACACCTTC
TRBJ1-5,NA,TRBV2,TRBD1,CASRAGTGYGNQPQHF,TGTGCCAGCAGAGCCGGGACAGGCTACGGAAATCAGCCCCAGCATTTT
TRBJ2-3,once,TRBV5-1,NA,CASSSTRGVGTDTQYF,TGCGCCAGCAGCTCTACCCGCGGAGTGGGGACAGATACGCAGTATTTT
TRBJ1-2,NA,TRBV7-9,NA,CASSFDGTTYGYTF,TGTGCCAGCAGCTTTGATGGGACAACCTATGGCTACACCTTC